These 10 T cell receptor beta chains were sequenced from one sample in a study of blood T cells in healthy people across ages. Then a second PCR, running roughly 7 to 11 cycles, was carried out with a sample-barcoded 5' primer and a J-beta primer mix. TCRdb redid the calling of the 5' RACE reads with MiXCR, one entry per CDR3 protein. The profile shows 2 million or so distinct CDR3 sequences, 49% of them singletons. The sequenced sample was blood. The receptors were sampled from a woman aged 40 to 50 in good health.

The chain employs TRBV7-9 and TRBJ2-5; no definite D call. V shed 7 bases and J shed 0 bases, with 12 bases lying between them. CDR1 and CDR2 (germline): SEHNR, FQNEAQ (reference sequence). CDR3 size: 14 residues. The CDR3 bases are TGTGCCAGCACCGAGCAGGTGTACCAAGAGACCCAGTACTTC. Translating gives CASTEQVYQETQYF.

The rearrangement joins TRBV7-9 to TRBJ2-5, with D perhaps TRBD2 (6 bases). V was pared by 3 bases and J by 1 base, with 12 bases between. There are 15 residues in the CDR3. CDR1 is SEHNR, CDR2 FQNEAQ, per germline (reference sequence). CDR3 protein: CASSFGRDFQETQYF. The CDR3, as DNA: TGTGCCAGCAGCTTTGGCAGGGACTTCCAAGAGACCCAGTACTTC.

This clonotype was counted between two and nine times. The rearrangement uses TRBV7-9 and TRBJ2-1, with TRBD1 matching over 11 bases. Trimming removed 1 base from V and 8 bases from J; junction bases left unmatched: 7. The germline V gene has CDR1 SEHNR and CDR2 FQNEAQ (reference sequence). CDR3 size: 16 residues. The CDR3 DNA reads as TGTGCCAGCAGCTTAGTAGGGGACAGGGGGTATGATGAGCAGTTCTTC. Translating gives CASSLVGDRGYDEQFF.

CDR3 region: CSASPGTFTMETQYF. CDR3 coding DNA: TGCAGTGCTAGCCCCGGGACTTTTACCATGGAGACCCAGTACTTC. The rearrangement uses TRBV20-1 and TRBJ2-7, with D perhaps matching TRBD2 (6 bases). The J call is uncertain, as TRBJ2-5 better fits the DNA end. From germline, CDR1 is DFQATT and CDR2 SNEGSKA (reference sequence). The CDR3 totals 15 residues.

The CDR3 spells CASSPGRLAGDYNEQYF. CDR3 bases: TGTGCCAGCAGCCCTGGTCGTTTAGCGGGTGACTACAATGAGCAGTACTTC. The chain is built from TRBV7-2 and TRBJ2-1; 7 nucleotides match TRBD2. Gene TRBJ2-7 matches the end of the DNA better, so the J call may be wrong. Germline loops: CDR1 SGHTA, CDR2 FQGNSA. The CDR3 totals 17 residues.

A word on this clonotype: Possible read error: a much larger clone is one base away. The chain carries TRBV13 and TRBJ1-5; D not certain. There are 14 residues in the CDR3. Trimming took off 0 bases at V and 4 bases at J, with 7 bases between the two ends. Germline CDR1 PRHDT, CDR2 FYEKMQ (reference sequence). The CDR3 nucleotides are TGTGCCAGCAGCTTAGGACAGAAAAATCAGCCCCAGCATTTT. Its protein product is CASSLGQKNQPQHF.

V usage is TRBV7-2 and J usage is TRBJ2-4; D is ambiguous. The CDR3 is 15 amino acids. Trimming cost V 5 bases and J 4 bases, with 15 bases left between them. CDR1 SGHTA and CDR2 FQGNSA come from the germline V gene. The CDR3 region has the DNA TGTGCCAGCAGCGTAATAAAGAACCCGAAAAACATTCAGTACTTC. Translation: CASSVIKNPKNIQYF. The whole variable domain, remainder taken from reference TRBV7-2 and TRBJ2-4, is GAGVSQSPSNKVTEKGKDVELRCDPISGHTALYWYRQSLGQGLEFLIYFQGNSAPDKSGLPSDRFSAERTGGSVSTLTIQRTQQEDSAVYLCASSVIKNPKNIQYFGAGTRLSVL.

This clonotype was detected once. The gene calls are TRBV18 and TRBJ2-3; no reliable D call. Germline CDR1 is KGHSH and CDR2 is LQKENI. V lost 3 bases, J lost 10 bases, and 17 bases lay in between. CDR3 length: 14 amino acids. Here the CDR3 reads CASSPQGPTVAQYF. DNA for the CDR3: TGTGCCAGCTCACCCCAAGGACCAACGGTTGCGCAGTATTTT.

The chain has TRBV28 and TRBJ2-2; 7 bases agree with TRBD1. In germline, CDR1 is MDHEN, CDR2 SYDVKM. The CDR3 is made up of 15 amino acids. Unmatched junction bases numbered 2, after V lost 4 bases and J lost 0 bases. CDR3 protein: CASSSQGANTGELFF. CDR3 nucleotides: TGTGCCAGCAGTTCGCAGGGGGCGAACACCGGGGAGCTGTTTTTT.

The V call is TRBV2, the J call TRBJ1-4; D gene ambiguous. The V gene's germline CDR1 is SNHLY and CDR2 FYNNEI. The CDR3 extends over 13 amino acids. Trimming stripped 7 bases from V and 3 bases from J, with 9 bases between. The CDR3 bases are TGTGCCAGCACCGGAGACGCTAATGAAAAACTGTTTTTT. Its translation: CASTGDANEKLFF.